The 23 T cell receptor beta chains below come from one sample, sequenced in a study of blood T cell repertoires in COVID-19 (dated by TCRdb to 2020 to 2022). Receptors were amplified or captured by the immunoSEQ multiplex PCR assay. What TCRdb holds here is the immuneACCESS table cut down to in-frame rearrangements. Part of the clones is not present; checked against another copy, under half of the missing clones reflect an unresolved V gene, and the others are unexplained. This sample is represented by hundreds of thousands of clones; roughly 90% of them were singletons. The ten top clones hold 8.5% to 10% of the sample. The material sequenced was PBMCs or T cells enriched from blood (not recorded which). Receptor source: a young woman who had recovered from COVID-19.

The genes are TRBV5-6 and TRBJ1-2; 10 nucleotides agree with TRBD1. After removal of 5 bases from V and 7 bases from J, the junction contained 11 bases not matched to a gene. Looked up from germline, CDR1 is SGHDT and CDR2 is YYEEEE. The length of the CDR3 is 15 residues. CDR3 sequence: CASRNPGTGVSGYTF. The CDR3 DNA sequence: TGTGCCAGCAGAAATCCCGGGACAGGGGTTTCTGGCTACACCTTC.

Here the CDR3 DNA reads TGTGCCAGCAATGAGGCTGGGAGTCAGCCCCAGCATTTT. It translates to CASNEAGSQPQHF. J is TRBJ1-5 and V is TRBV2; D remains ambiguous. The ends were cut back, 7 bases at V and 6 bases at J, with 13 bases in the middle. The CDR3 runs 13 residues. CDR1 and CDR2 (germline): SNHLY, FYNNEI.

The chain recombines TRBV6-6 with TRBJ1-1; TRBD1 matches 8 bases. Germline V lookup: CDR1 MNHNY, CDR2 SVGAGI (reference sequence). CDR3 length: 15 residues. Unmatched junction bases numbered 11, after V lost 6 bases and J lost 5 bases. The CDR3 DNA is TGTGCCAGCAGCGCCGAACAGGGGGGAAGGACTGAAGCTTTCTTT. It specifies CASSAEQGGRTEAFF.

This chain links TRBV29-1 with TRBJ1-2; perhaps TRBD1 as D (6 bases). This CDR3 region has 16 residues. V was shortened by 5 bases and J by 2 bases, with 21 bases between the two germline ends. Per the germline V gene, CDR1 is SQVTM and CDR2 is ANQGSEA. The CDR3 DNA is TGCAGCGTTCCAAGGGAGGGGGTACAAGGGAACTATGGCTACACCTTC. It codes for CSVPREGVQGNYGYTF.

J is TRBJ2-6 and V is TRBV7-8, with 7 bases fitting TRBD2. Looked up from germline, CDR1 is SGHVS and CDR2 is FQNEAQ. The length of the CDR3 is 15 residues. The ends lost 5 bases at V and 2 bases at J; junction bases unmatched: 3. Here the CDR3 reads CASSGGGAGANVLTF. The CDR3 coding sequence is TGTGCCAGCAGCGGGGGAGGGGCTGGGGCCAACGTCCTGACTTTC. Complete variable domain (other parts from reference TRBV7-8 and TRBJ2-6): GAGVSQSPRYKVAKRGQDVALRCDPISGHVSLFWYQQALGQGPEFLTYFQNEAQLDKSGLPSDRFFAERPEGSVSTLKIQRTQQEDSAVYLCASSGGGAGANVLTFGAGSRLTVL.

The chain uses TRBV30 and TRBJ1-1; 7 bases align to TRBD1. The CDR3 spans 12 residues. V gave up 2 bases and J gave up 7 bases; unmatched junction bases: 4. The V gene's germline CDR1 is GTSNPN and CDR2 SVGIG (reference sequence). CDR3 DNA: TGTGCCTGGAGTCTATGGGACAGTGAAGCTTTCTTT. The encoded protein is CAWSLWDSEAFF. The full variable domain, rest sourced from reference TRBV30 and TRBJ1-1, is SQTIHQWPATLVQPVGSPLSLECTVEGTSNPNLYWYRQAAGRGLQLLFYSVGIGQISSEVPQNLSASRPQDRQFILSSKKLLLSDSGFYLCAWSLWDSEAFFGQGTRLTVV.

This rearrangement joins TRBV28 to TRBJ2-5, with 9 bases matching TRBD1. Germline trimming cut 5 bases from V and 7 bases from J; bases unmatched to any gene: 8. The CDR3 contains 14 residues. Germline CDR1 and CDR2: MDHEN and SYDVKM. CDR3 in DNA: TGTGCCAGCAGTGGGACAGGGAGGGGAGGGACCCAGTACTTC. Its protein is CASSGTGRGGTQYF.

The V call is TRBV25-1, the J call TRBJ2-7; 12 bases line up with TRBD1. Germline V gene lookup returns CDR1 MGHDK and CDR2 SYGVNS. J gave up 5 bases and V 6 bases, and 5 bases lay outside the gene matches. The length of the CDR3 is 14 residues. Here the CDR3 reads CASRGDRGLDEQYF. The CDR3 DNA is TGTGCCAGCAGAGGGGACAGGGGGCTTGACGAGCAGTACTTC.

The V and J genes are TRBV28 and TRBJ2-1; TRBD2 is a possible D gene (5 bases). V shed 3 bases and J shed 0 bases, with 12 bases lying between them. Germline V gives CDR1 MDHEN, CDR2 SYDVKM. The CDR3 has 16 amino acids. CDR3 amino acids: CASSFLLGSSYNEQFF. CDR3 sequence (DNA): TGTGCCAGCAGTTTCTTGCTGGGGAGCTCCTACAATGAGCAGTTCTTC.

V is TRBV2 and J is TRBJ2-7; 10 nucleotides align to TRBD1. The germline V gene has CDR1 SNHLY and CDR2 FYNNEI. Trimming took 7 bases from V and 4 from J; bases not matched to a gene: 10. CDR3 size: 15 residues. As DNA, the CDR3 is TGTGCCAGCAAACGGTTCGGGACAGGGGCTTACGAGCAGTACTTC. It yields the protein CASKRFGTGAYEQYF.

This sequence joins TRBV6-2 or TRBV6-3 and TRBJ1-2, with 12 bases that match TRBD1. The CDR3 loop spans 13 amino acids. Germline CDR1 MNHEY, CDR2 SVGEGT. V shed 5 bases and J 7 bases; nucleotides not matched to a gene: 2. The CDR3 sequence is CASSGTGGSGYTF. In nucleotides, the CDR3 is TGTGCCAGCAGTGGGACAGGGGGCAGTGGCTACACCTTC.

The chain joins TRBV7-8 to TRBJ1-6; TRBD1 matches at 9 bases. The CDR3 consists of 16 residues. Trimming cost V 1 base and J 7 bases; bases outside gene matches: 5. Germline V CDR1 and CDR2: SGHVS, FQNEAQ. DNA for the CDR3: TGTGCCAGCAGCTTAGTGGGCGGGACAGGGAATTCACCCCTCCACTTT. As protein: CASSLVGGTGNSPLHF.

In nucleotides, the CDR3 is TGCGCCAGCAGCCAAGATGGGGCCAACTATGGCTACACCTTC. This codes for CASSQDGANYGYTF. The genes are TRBV4-3 and TRBJ1-2, with D possibly TRBD1 on 5 matching bases. Germline V gives CDR1 LGHNA, CDR2 YSLEER. This CDR3 is 14 amino acids long. With 0 bases removed from V and 2 bases from J, the gap between germline ends came to 7 bases.

CDR3 sequence reads: CASSVAFGAPYTEAFF. CDR3 nucleotides: TGTGCCAGCAGCGTAGCTTTTGGGGCCCCCTACACTGAAGCTTTCTTT. The V and J genes are TRBV9 and TRBJ1-1; D perhaps matches TRBD1 (5 bases). Germline V lookup: CDR1 SGDLS, CDR2 YYNGEE. CDR3 length: 16 amino acids. Trimming left V 0 bases short and J 3 bases short, with 15 bases between. Drawing the rest from reference TRBV9 and TRBJ1-1, the complete variable domain is DSGVTQTPKHLITATGQRVTLRCSPRSGDLSVYWYQQSLDQGLQFLIQYYNGEERAKGNILERFSAQQFPDLHSELNLSSLELGDSALYFCASSVAFGAPYTEAFFGQGTRLTVV.

The gene calls are TRBV9 and TRBJ2-2; no firm D call. The CDR3 covers 12 residues. V was shortened by 3 bases and J by 4 bases, with 4 bases between the two germline ends. Germline V gene sequence: CDR1 SGDLS, CDR2 YYNGEE. The CDR3 bases are TGTGCCAGCAGCGACAGCACCGGGGAGCTGTTTTTT. It encodes CASSDSTGELFF.

This clone was picked up one time. The V and J genes are TRBV7-6 and TRBJ2-7, with 9 bases fitting TRBD2. Unmatched junction bases numbered 6, after V lost 4 bases and J lost 5 bases. The CDR3 is 14 amino acids. Germline V lookup: CDR1 SGHVS, CDR2 FNYEAQ. The CDR3 protein is CASSSGLARDEQYF. Here the CDR3 DNA reads TGTGCCAGCAGCTCGGGACTAGCTCGCGACGAGCAGTACTTC.

The CDR3 DNA reads as TGTGCCACCTCTTCGGGGGGCCAGCAGCCCCAGCATTTT. The encoded protein is CATSSGGQQPQHF. J is TRBJ1-5 and V is TRBV24-1, with a tentative D call TRBD1 (6 bases). Trimming pared 9 bases from V and 7 bases from J, leaving 15 bases between. In germline, CDR1 is KGHDR, CDR2 SFDVKD. The CDR3 runs 13 residues.

This clone was counted once. V gene TRBV5-1 combines with J gene TRBJ2-5, with 8 nucleotides matching TRBD2. Germline lookup yields CDR1 SGHRS and CDR2 YFSETQ. This CDR3 spans 13 amino acids. J was trimmed by 7 bases and V by 5 bases; bases with no gene match: 7. CDR3 bases: TGCGCCAGCAGGGCGCGGGGGGCGGGGACCCAGTACTTC. This sequence encodes CASRARGAGTQYF.

The chain employs TRBV11-2 and TRBJ1-2; D possibly corresponds to TRBD1 (6 bases). Trimming took 0 bases from V and 7 from J, leaving 9 bases between them. Germline CDR1 and CDR2: SGHAT and FQNNGV. The CDR3 covers 13 residues. The CDR3 DNA follows: TGTGCCAGCAGCTTAGAAGCAGGGGTTGGCTACACCTTC. This sequence encodes CASSLEAGVGYTF. Variable domain in full (rest from reference TRBV11-2 and TRBJ1-2): EAGVAQSPRYKIIEKRQSVAFWCNPISGHATLYWYQQILGQGPKLLIQFQNNGVVDDSQLPKDRFSAERLKGVDSTLKIQPAKLEDSAVYLCASSLEAGVGYTFGSGTRLTVV.

CDR3 sequence: CATSDFLGGEAGELFF. In DNA form, the CDR3 reads TGTGCCACCAGTGATTTTCTCGGGGGGGAGGCCGGGGAGCTGTTTTTT. The gene calls are TRBV24-1 and TRBJ2-2, with 8 bases aligning to TRBD2. Trimming cost V 1 base and J 6 bases; bases outside gene matches: 6. The CDR3 contains 16 residues. Per the germline V gene, CDR1 is KGHDR and CDR2 is SFDVKD.

The CDR3 here is CASGTEHSPLHF. Here the CDR3 DNA reads TGTGCCAGCGGGACAGAGCATTCACCCCTCCACTTT. The chain has TRBV9 and TRBJ1-6, with 7 bases matching TRBD1. The CDR3 totals 12 residues. Germline values: CDR1 SGDLS, CDR2 YYNGEE. V lost 7 bases, J lost 8 bases, and 3 bases stayed unmatched.

The chain carries TRBV6-5 and TRBJ2-1, with TRBD2 matching 13 bases. Germline V gives CDR1 MNHEY, CDR2 SVGAGI. J was trimmed by 5 bases and V by 6 bases; bases with no gene match: 4. The CDR3 is 15 residues long. The CDR3 coding sequence is TGTGCCAGCAGGAAAGGGACTAGCGGGAACAATGAGCAGTTCTTC. Its protein product is CASRKGTSGNNEQFF.

In this sample, this clone turned up a few times. The chain combines TRBV11-3 with TRBJ1-3, with D unclear. Germline V gene data show CDR1 as SGHNT and CDR2 as YENEEA. V lost 4 bases, J lost 0 bases, and 10 bases lay in between. The CDR3 extends over 15 amino acids. CDR3 nucleotides: TGTGCCAGCAGCTCCCTCCCCCGCTCTGGAAACACCATATATTTT. Residues: CASSSLPRSGNTIYF.